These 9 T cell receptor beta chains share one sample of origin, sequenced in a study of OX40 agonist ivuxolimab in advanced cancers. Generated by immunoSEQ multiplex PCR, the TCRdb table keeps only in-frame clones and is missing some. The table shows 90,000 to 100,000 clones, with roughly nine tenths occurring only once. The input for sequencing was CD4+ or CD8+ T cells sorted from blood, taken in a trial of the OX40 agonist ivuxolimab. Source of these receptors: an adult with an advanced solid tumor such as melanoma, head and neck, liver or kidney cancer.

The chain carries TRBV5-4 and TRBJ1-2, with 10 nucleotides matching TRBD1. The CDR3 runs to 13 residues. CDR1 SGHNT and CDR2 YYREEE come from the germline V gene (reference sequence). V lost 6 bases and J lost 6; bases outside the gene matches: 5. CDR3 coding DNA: TGTGCCAGCACCAGACAGGGGGCAAATGGCTACACCTTC. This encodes CASTRQGANGYTF.

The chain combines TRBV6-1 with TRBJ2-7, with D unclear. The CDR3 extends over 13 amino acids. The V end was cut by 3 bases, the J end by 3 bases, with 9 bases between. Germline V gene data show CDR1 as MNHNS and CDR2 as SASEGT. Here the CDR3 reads CASSEGNYYEQYF. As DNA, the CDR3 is TGTGCCAGCAGTGAGGGCAATTACTACGAGCAGTACTTC.

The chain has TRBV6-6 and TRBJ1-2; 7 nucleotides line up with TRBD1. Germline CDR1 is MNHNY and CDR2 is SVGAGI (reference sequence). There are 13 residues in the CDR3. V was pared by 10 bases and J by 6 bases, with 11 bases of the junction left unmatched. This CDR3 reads CAISRGGNNGYTF. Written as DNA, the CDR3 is TGTGCCATCTCCCGAGGGGGCAATAATGGCTACACCTTC.

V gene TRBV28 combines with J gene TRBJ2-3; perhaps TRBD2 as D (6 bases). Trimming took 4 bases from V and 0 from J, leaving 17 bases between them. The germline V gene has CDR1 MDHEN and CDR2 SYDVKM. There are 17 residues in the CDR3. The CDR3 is CASSSSLGRGSTDTQYF. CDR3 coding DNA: TGTGCCAGCAGTTCAAGTTTAGGGCGGGGTAGCACAGATACGCAGTATTTT. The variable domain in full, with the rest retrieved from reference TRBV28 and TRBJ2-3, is DVKVTQSSRYLVKRTGEKVFLECVQDMDHENMFWYRQDPGLGLRLIYFSYDVKMKEKGDIPEGYSVSREKKERFSLILESASTNQTSMYLCASSSSLGRGSTDTQYFGPGTRLTVL.

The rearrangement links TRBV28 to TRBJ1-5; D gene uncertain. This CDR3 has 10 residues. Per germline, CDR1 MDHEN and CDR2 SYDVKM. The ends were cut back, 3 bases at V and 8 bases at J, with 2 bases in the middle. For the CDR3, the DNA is TGTGCCAGCAGTTTGGAGCCCCAGCATTTT. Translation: CASSLEPQHF.

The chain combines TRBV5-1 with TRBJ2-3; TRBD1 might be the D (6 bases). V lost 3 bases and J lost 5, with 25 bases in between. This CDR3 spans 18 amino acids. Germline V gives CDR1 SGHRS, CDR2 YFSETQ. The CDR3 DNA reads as TGCGCCAGCAGCTCTTCGACAGGTACCGGCCTTCGTGGAGATACGCAGTATTTT. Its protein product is CASSSSTGTGLRGDTQYF.

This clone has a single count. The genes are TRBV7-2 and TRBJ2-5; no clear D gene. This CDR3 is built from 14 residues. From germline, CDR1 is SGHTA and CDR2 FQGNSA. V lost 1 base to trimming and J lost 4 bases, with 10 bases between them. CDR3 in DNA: TGTGCCAGCAGCTTAGGGGCCGGCGGAGAGACCCAGTACTTC. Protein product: CASSLGAGGETQYF. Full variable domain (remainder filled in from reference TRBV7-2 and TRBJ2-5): GAGVSQSPSNKVTEKGKDVELRCDPISGHTALYWYRQSLGQGLEFLIYFQGNSAPDKSGLPSDRFSAERTGGSVSTLTIQRTQQEDSAVYLCASSLGAGGETQYFGPGTRLLVL.

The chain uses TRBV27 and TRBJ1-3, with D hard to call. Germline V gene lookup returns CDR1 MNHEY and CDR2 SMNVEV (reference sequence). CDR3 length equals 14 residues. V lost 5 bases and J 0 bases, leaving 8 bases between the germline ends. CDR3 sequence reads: CASSRAGSGNTIYF. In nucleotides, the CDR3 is TGTGCCAGCAGTCGCGCCGGCTCTGGAAACACCATATATTTT.

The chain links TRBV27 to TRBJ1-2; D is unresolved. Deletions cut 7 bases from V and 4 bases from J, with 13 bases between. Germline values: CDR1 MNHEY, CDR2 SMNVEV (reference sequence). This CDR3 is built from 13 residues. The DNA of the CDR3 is TGTGCCAGCACCTCTAGATGGGGCTATGGCTACACCTTC. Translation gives CASTSRWGYGYTF.